This T cell receptor beta chain was found in a study of blood T cell repertoires in COVID-19. Under the authors' procedure: Cell counts per sample came from amplifying reference gene primers. This table comes from immunoSEQ multiplex PCR, and its TCRdb copy is limited to in-frame clones, with some not included. The V and J calls and clone size are taken from that table; D and trimming were inferred from the DNA. The repertoire holds about 220,000 clones, with 90% as singletons. V was clipped by 4 bases and J by 5 bases; unmatched bases: 0. This CDR3 is built from 12 residues. CDR1 KGHDR and CDR2 SFDVKD come from the germline V gene.

The V call is TRBV24-1, the J call TRBJ1-2; 7 bases align to TRBD1. The clonotype was recovered from a man aged 25 to 45 who had been exposed to COVID-19. The sequencing input was PBMCs or T cells enriched from blood (not recorded which). Here the CDR3 DNA reads TGTGCCACCAGTGACAGGGGGTATGGCTACACCTTC. Its translation: CATSDRGYGYTF.